This T cell receptor (beta chain) is from a study of blood T cell repertoires in COVID-19. Study-wide context: Both acute and convalescent COVID-19 samples were obtained from the United States, Italy and Spain. T cells, B-cell-depleted T cells, or PBMCs supplied cDNA or gDNA.

Original processing notes: Cell counts per sample came from amplifying reference gene primers. Measured with immunoSEQ multiplex PCR; TCRdb has only the in-frame clones, and not every one. D and trimming come from the DNA, and the V and J calls and clone size come from that table. The sample includes roughly 75,000 clones, approximately 80% of them seen just once. Sequencing was performed on peripheral blood. The clonotype was recovered from a man aged 50-60 years with acute or convalescent COVID-19.

The CDR3 loop is CASSQVAGGNQPQHF. In nucleotides, the CDR3 is TGTGCCAGCAGCCAAGTCGCAGGGGGCAATCAGCCCCAGCATTTT. The genes are TRBV4-2 and TRBJ1-5, with D possibly TRBD1 on 6 matching bases. Germline CDR1 is LGHNA and CDR2 is YNFKEQ. The CDR3 is made up of 15 amino acids. Trimming left V 1 base short and J 2 bases short, with 9 bases between.